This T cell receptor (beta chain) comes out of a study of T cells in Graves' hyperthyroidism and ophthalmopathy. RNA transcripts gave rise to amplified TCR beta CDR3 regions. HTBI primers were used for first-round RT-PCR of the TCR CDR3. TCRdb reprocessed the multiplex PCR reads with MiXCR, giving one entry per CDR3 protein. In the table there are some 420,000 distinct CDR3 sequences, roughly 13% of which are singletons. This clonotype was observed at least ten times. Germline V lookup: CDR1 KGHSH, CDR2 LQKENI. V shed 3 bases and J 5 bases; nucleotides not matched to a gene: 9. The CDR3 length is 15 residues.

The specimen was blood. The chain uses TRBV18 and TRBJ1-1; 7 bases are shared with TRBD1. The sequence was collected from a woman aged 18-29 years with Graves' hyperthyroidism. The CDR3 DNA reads TGTGCCAGCTCACCGGCAAACAGGGGAGGTACTGAAGCTTTCTTT. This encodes CASSPANRGGTEAFF. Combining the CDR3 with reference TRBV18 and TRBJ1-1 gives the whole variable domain NAGVMQNPRHLVRRRGQEARLRCSPMKGHSHVYWYRQLPEEGLKFMVYLQKENIIDESGMPKERFSAEFPKEGPSILRIQQVVRGDSAAYFCASSPANRGGTEAFFGQGTRLTVV.